One sample yielded the 23 T cell receptor beta chains listed below, sequenced in a study of blood T cell repertoires in COVID-19. TCRdb keeps only in-frame clones here, not all; method: immunoSEQ multiplex PCR. The sample shows a few hundred thousand clones, roughly 80% of them seen only once. Sequenced input: peripheral blood. Receptor source: a woman at least 80 years old with COVID-19, enrolled during active disease.

The rearrangement uses TRBV19 and TRBJ2-3; 10 bases map to TRBD2. CDR3 length: 17 residues. Unmatched junction bases numbered 8, after V lost 3 bases and J lost 2 bases. Germline-derived CDR1 and CDR2 are LNHDA and SQIVND (reference sequence). CDR3 bases: TGTGCCAGTAGTATTTCGGCTAGCGGGGGAATCACAGATACGCAGTATTTT. Translated, it gives CASSISASGGITDTQYF.

V usage is TRBV10-3 and J usage is TRBJ1-2, with no clear D. The CDR3 totals 14 residues. V lost 0 bases and J lost 5, with 10 bases in between. Germline assignment: CDR1 ENHRY and CDR2 SYGVKD. The CDR3 DNA reads as TGTGCCATCAGTGAGTCCGGTTTGACTTATGGCTACACCTTC. This sequence encodes CAISESGLTYGYTF.

This clone was seen a single time. This rearrangement joins TRBV5-1 to TRBJ2-1; 8 bases line up with TRBD2. Germline CDR1 reads SGHRS; CDR2 reads YFSETQ. The CDR3 spans 16 residues. V lost 0 bases and J lost 3; bases outside the gene matches: 5. The CDR3 coding sequence is TGCGCCAGCAGCTTGGTTCGCGCGGGGGGCTACAATGAGCAGTTCTTC. It is translated as CASSLVRAGGYNEQFF.

Here the CDR3 reads CASSSGTEAFF. The CDR3 nucleotides read TGTGCCAGCTCTAGTGGAACTGAAGCTTTCTTT. The chain combines TRBV11-3 with TRBJ1-1; unclear D gene. Germline CDR1 reads SGHNT; CDR2 reads YENEEA. V gave up 8 bases and J gave up 5 bases, with 9 bases separating them. The CDR3 loop spans 11 amino acids.

The chain links TRBV7-3 to TRBJ2-1, with D possibly being TRBD2 (5 bases). This CDR3 spans 14 amino acids. Looked up from germline, CDR1 is SGHTA and CDR2 is FQGTGA. V was shortened by 2 bases and J by 0 bases, with 5 bases between the two germline ends. CDR3 loop: CASSLEGSYNEQFF. The CDR3 nucleotides are TGTGCCAGCAGCTTAGAGGGCTCCTACAATGAGCAGTTCTTC.

This rearrangement joins TRBV3-1 (or the pseudogene TRBV3-2) to TRBJ2-2; tentatively, D is TRBD1 (5 bases). CDR1 is LGHDT, CDR2 YNNKEL, per germline (reference sequence). V was cut by 6 bases and J by 7 bases, with 15 bases left in between. CDR3 length: 14 amino acids. The CDR3 sequence: CASRATGNGGELFF. The CDR3 DNA sequence: TGTGCCAGCAGGGCTACAGGTAACGGCGGGGAGCTGTTTTTT.

The chain recombines TRBV9 with TRBJ2-1; perhaps TRBD1 as D (6 bases). V shed 0 bases and J shed 2 bases, with 9 bases lying between them. The CDR3 is made up of 15 amino acids. Germline CDR1 SGDLS, CDR2 YYNGEE. The CDR3 sequence is CASSVEDRTYNEQFF. CDR3 DNA sequence: TGTGCCAGCAGCGTAGAGGACAGAACCTACAATGAGCAGTTCTTC.

The rearrangement links TRBV28 to TRBJ1-3; unclear D gene. Germline V gene lookup returns CDR1 MDHEN and CDR2 SYDVKM. The CDR3 runs 14 residues. CDR3 coding DNA: TGTGCTATGGGCAGCCCCCGTTCTGGAAACACCATATATTTT. Its translation: CAMGSPRSGNTIYF. The whole variable domain, remainder taken from reference TRBV28 and TRBJ1-3, is DVKVTQSSRYLVKRTGEKVFLECVQDMDHENMFWYRQDPGLGLRLIYFSYDVKMKEKGDIPEGYSVSREKKERFSLILESASTNQTSMYLCAMGSPRSGNTIYFGEGSWLTVV.

CDR3 sequence: CASSQDPAGGLEQYF. CDR3 in DNA: TGTGCCAGCAGCCAAGACCCAGCGGGGGGGCTTGAGCAGTACTTC. The rearrangement links TRBV3-1 (or the pseudogene TRBV3-2) to TRBJ2-7; 10 bases line up with TRBD2. Germline CDR1 is LGHDT and CDR2 is YNNKEL (reference sequence). Trimming at V came to 0 bases and at J to 7 bases, leaving 6 bases not matched to a gene. The CDR3 has 15 residues.

J is TRBJ1-5 and V is TRBV2, with 8 positions matching TRBD1. The J segment lost 6 bases and the V segment lost 4 bases, leaving 5 bases of the junction unmatched. Germline assignment: CDR1 SNHLY and CDR2 FYNNEI. This CDR3 has 14 amino acids. The CDR3 sequence: CASSGQGAGQPQHF. CDR3 bases: TGTGCCAGCAGTGGGCAGGGGGCAGGTCAGCCCCAGCATTTT. Drawing the rest from reference TRBV2 and TRBJ1-5, the complete variable domain is EPEVTQTPSHQVTQMGQEVILRCVPISNHLYFYWYRQILGQKVEFLVSFYNNEISEKSEIFDDQFSVERPDGSNFTLKIRSTKLEDSAMYFCASSGQGAGQPQHFGDGTRLSIL.

J is TRBJ1-2 and V is TRBV5-6, with D perhaps matching TRBD1 (6 bases). With 2 bases removed from V and 7 bases from J, the gap between germline ends came to 9 bases. The CDR3 sequence is 12 residues long. Germline-derived CDR1 and CDR2 are SGHDT and YYEEEE. The CDR3, as DNA: TGTGCCAGCAGCTTAATACAGGGTGGCTACACCTTC. Translation: CASSLIQGGYTF.

The rearrangement links TRBV6-6 to TRBJ1-2; the match to TRBD1 covers 8 bases. CDR3 length: 14 residues. Per the germline V gene, CDR1 is MNHNY and CDR2 is SVGAGI (reference sequence). V lost 5 bases and J lost 4; bases outside the gene matches: 6. The CDR3 spells CASSKDRVGYGYTF. In nucleotides, the CDR3 is TGTGCCAGCAGTAAGGACAGGGTGGGCTATGGCTACACCTTC.

The chain employs TRBV28 and TRBJ2-2; D not resolved. The CDR3 has 13 residues. Trimming cost V 6 bases and J 6 bases, with 11 bases left between them. The germline V gene has CDR1 MDHEN and CDR2 SYDVKM. The chain's CDR3 is CASSPPLAGELFF. The CDR3 bases are TGTGCCAGCAGCCCCCCCCTCGCCGGGGAGCTGTTTTTT.

This chain links TRBV7-2 with TRBJ2-7, with a weak D call TRBD1 (6 bases). The V and J ends lost 2 bases and 4 bases respectively, with 9 bases between them. Germline-derived CDR1 and CDR2 are SGHTA and FQGNSA. The CDR3 is 13 residues long. The CDR3 region is CASSLTQGYEQYF. As DNA, the CDR3 is TGTGCCAGCAGCTTAACACAGGGTTACGAGCAGTACTTC.

The rearrangement joins TRBV28 to TRBJ2-4; possibly TRBD2 for D (6 bases). The CDR3 spans 17 residues. The V and J ends lost 7 bases and 1 base respectively, with 20 bases between them. Germline V gene sequence: CDR1 MDHEN, CDR2 SYDVKM. Written as DNA, the CDR3 is TGTGCCAGCACCCCCGCGGGGCTGGGAGCGGCCAAAAACATTCAGTACTTC. Its translation is CASTPAGLGAAKNIQYF.

The V gene is TRBV27, the J gene TRBJ2-3; TRBD2 aligns across 10 bases. The CDR3 is made up of 13 amino acids. Germline CDR1 and CDR2: MNHEY and SMNVEV (reference sequence). V dropped 8 bases and J dropped 5; count of bases not matched to a gene: 4. CDR3 nucleotides: TGTGCCAGCTCCCGACTAGCGGGAGATACGCAGTATTTT. Its protein product is CASSRLAGDTQYF.

V is TRBV6-4 and J is TRBJ1-2, with D possibly matching TRBD1 (5 bases). The germline gives CDR1 MRHNA, CDR2 SNTAGT. V was clipped by 5 bases and J by 1 base, with 11 bases between them. This CDR3 comprises 14 residues. The CDR3 DNA reads TGTGCCAGCAGTCCTACAGACAGTAACTATGGCTACACCTTC. Protein: CASSPTDSNYGYTF.

The chain couples TRBV29-1 to TRBJ2-5, with a possible D match to TRBD2 (7 bases). The CDR3 sequence is 12 residues long. Trimming took 5 bases from V and 5 from J, leaving 12 bases between them. Germline assignment: CDR1 SQVTM and CDR2 ANQGSEA. The CDR3 bases are TGCAGCGTTTCGGGGGGCCAGGAGACCCAGTACTTC. Translating it yields CSVSGGQETQYF. The full variable domain, its missing parts supplied by reference TRBV29-1 and TRBJ2-5, is SAVISQKPSRDICQRGTSLTIQCQVDSQVTMMFWYRQQPGQSLTLIATANQGSEATYESGFVIDKFPISRPNLTFSTLTVSNMSPEDSSIYLCSVSGGQETQYFGPGTRLLVL.

The genes are TRBV30 and TRBJ1-2; D is unclear. Trimming pared 0 bases from V and 4 bases from J, leaving 15 bases between. The CDR3 loop spans 15 amino acids. The V gene's germline CDR1 is GTSNPN and CDR2 SVGIG (reference sequence). The CDR3 protein is CAWSVPGALIYGYTF. The CDR3 DNA sequence: TGTGCCTGGAGTGTACCGGGAGCCCTTATCTATGGCTACACCTTC.

V is TRBV19 and J is TRBJ2-3; possibly TRBD2 for D (7 bases). CDR1 LNHDA and CDR2 SQIVND come from the germline V gene (reference sequence). The CDR3 runs 15 residues. V lost 7 bases and J lost 8, with 22 bases in between. The chain's CDR3 is CASTTGGQRGGTQYF. The DNA for the CDR3 is TGTGCCAGTACCACGGGGGGACAACGGGGAGGTACGCAGTATTTT.

The chain links TRBV19 to TRBJ2-2; D might be TRBD1 (6 bases). CDR1 LNHDA and CDR2 SQIVND come from the germline V gene (reference sequence). Between the trimmed V and J ends, which lost 10 bases and 0 bases, there was a span of 15 bases. The CDR3 has 15 amino acids. The CDR3 spells CATRGTPPNTGELFF. The CDR3, as DNA: TGTGCCACGAGGGGGACGCCTCCGAACACCGGGGAGCTGTTTTTT.

This chain uses TRBV11-2 with TRBJ1-6, with a possible D match to TRBD1 (5 bases). V lost 3 bases, J lost 6 bases, and 9 bases lay in between. The germline CDR1 and CDR2 sequences are SGHAT and FQNNGV. The CDR3 length is 14 residues. CDR3 nucleotides: TGTGCCAGCAGCTTCGCCAGGGTTAATTCACCCCTCCACTTT. It codes for CASSFARVNSPLHF.

This clone was found a few times. This chain links TRBV6-5 with TRBJ2-2, with D perhaps TRBD1 (5 bases). This CDR3 comprises 13 residues. CDR1 and CDR2 (germline): MNHEY, SVGAGI. V was shortened by 6 bases and J by 7 bases, with 12 bases between the two germline ends. CDR3 DNA sequence: TGTGCCAGCAGGATAGACAGTTACGGGGAGCTGTTTTTT. Translated: CASRIDSYGELFF.